The 9 T cell receptor beta chains reported below all come from one sample, sequenced in a study of cytomegalovirus exposure and HLA in healthy donors (dated by TCRdb to about 2017). Libraries were constructed by the immunoSEQ multiplex PCR assay. For the multiplex PCR, a mixture combining 60 forward primers for TCR Vbeta segments and 13 reverse primers for TCR Jbeta segments was used. The clones in this table, taken by TCRdb from immuneACCESS, are in-frame only. Not every clone is retained; where verified, under half of the shortfall comes from an unresolved V gene, and the cause of the rest is unknown. For this sample the table gives about 160,000 clones, of which 80% to 85% were detected only once. The ten largest clonotypes hold 1% to 1.5% of the sample. Specimen: PBMCs. All receptors come from a boy aged 2 to 10 in good health and CMV-seronegative.

The chain carries TRBV5-5 and TRBJ1-2; D is undetermined. This CDR3 is 16 amino acids long. Germline assignment: CDR1 SGHKS and CDR2 YYEKEE (reference sequence). The V end lost 0 bases, the J end lost 0 bases, and 12 bases lay between the germline ends. The CDR3 protein is CASSLGEGPANYGYTF. Written as DNA, the CDR3 is TGTGCCAGCAGCTTGGGGGAGGGCCCCGCTAACTATGGCTACACCTTC.

The chain employs TRBV19 and TRBJ2-1, with 7 bases matching TRBD2. The germline CDR1 and CDR2 sequences are LNHDA and SQIVND (reference sequence). Trimming took 0 bases from V and 4 from J; bases not matched to a gene: 6. The CDR3 contains 16 residues. CDR3 nucleotides: TGTGCCAGTAGTATAGATGGCGGGAGTCTATACAATGAGCAGTTCTTC. Translated, it gives CASSIDGGSLYNEQFF.

The table lists this clone with a count of one. This rearrangement joins TRBV27 to TRBJ1-5, with D tentatively TRBD1 (5 bases). This CDR3 is built from 15 residues. The ends were cut back, 2 bases at V and 7 bases at J, with 15 bases in the middle. CDR1 and CDR2 (germline): MNHEY, SMNVEV (reference sequence). The CDR3 reads CASSLREGRGQPQHF. CDR3 in DNA: TGTGCCAGCAGTTTAAGGGAGGGGAGAGGACAGCCCCAGCATTTT.

CDR3 nucleotides: TGTGCCCAAGAGGGACAGGGAGGGCCTTCAGCCAAAAACATTCAGTACTTC. Amino acid sequence: CAQEGQGGPSAKNIQYF. The gene calls are TRBV19 and TRBJ2-4, with 9 bases matching TRBD1. The germline CDR1 and CDR2 sequences are LNHDA and SQIVND (reference sequence). Trimming cost V 11 bases and J 0 bases; bases outside gene matches: 14. The CDR3 consists of 17 residues.

The chain couples TRBV6-5 to TRBJ1-2; D uncertain. The V gene lost 0 bases and the J gene lost 1 base, with 9 bases spanning the gap. Germline lookup yields CDR1 MNHEY and CDR2 SVGAGI. The CDR3 covers 15 residues. The CDR3 reads CASSYSPEINYGYTF. The CDR3 nucleotides are TGTGCCAGCAGTTACTCGCCGGAGATTAACTATGGCTACACCTTC.

The chain carries TRBV10-2 and TRBJ2-3, with a weak D call TRBD2 (5 bases). V was pared by 6 bases and J by 3 bases, with 13 bases between. The germline CDR1 and CDR2 sequences are WSHSY and SAAADI. This CDR3 region has 14 residues. CDR3 sequence: CASSMEAWTDTQYF. CDR3 in DNA: TGCGCCAGCAGCATGGAGGCGTGGACAGATACGCAGTATTTT.

The rearrangement links TRBV6-5 to TRBJ2-2; 7 nucleotides agree with TRBD1. The germline V gene encodes CDR1 MNHEY and CDR2 SVGAGI. This CDR3 has 14 residues. V lost 5 bases to trimming and J lost 4 bases; unmatched junction nucleotides: 4. CDR3 loop: CASSLKGATGELFF. The CDR3 bases are TGTGCCAGCAGTCTGAAGGGGGCCACCGGGGAGCTGTTTTTT.

This clone came up once. The rearrangement links TRBV11-2 to TRBJ2-5; TRBD1 matches at 11 bases. V lost 1 base and J lost 4; bases outside the gene matches: 2. In germline, CDR1 is SGHAT, CDR2 FQNNGV. The CDR3 sequence is 15 residues long. The chain's CDR3 is CASSLGGQGGETQYF. The CDR3 DNA reads TGTGCCAGCAGCTTAGGGGGACAGGGGGGAGAGACCCAGTACTTC.

This chain joins TRBV5-8 and TRBJ2-3, with TRBD2 matching over 10 bases. The V gene end was trimmed by 2 bases and the J gene end by 4 bases; junction bases not matched to a gene: 10. Germline V gives CDR1 SGHTS, CDR2 YDEGEE. The CDR3 has 17 residues. The CDR3 nucleotides read TGTGCCAGCAGCTTCAAGGCTTTAACTAGCGGGGCAGATACGCAGTATTTT. Translating gives CASSFKALTSGADTQYF.